This section outlines one T cell receptor beta chain sequence together with its context. Germline V CDR1 and CDR2: LGHDT, YNNKEL (reference sequence). V lost 1 base and J 5 bases, leaving 15 bases between the germline ends. The CDR3 spans 15 residues. Source study methods: Reference gene primer amplification yielded estimated nucleated cell counts. Repertoires were generated with immunoSEQ multiplex PCR, while TCRdb's copy carries only in-frame clones and drops some. V and J calls and clone size are copied from that table; D and trimming were computed from the DNA. Of 250,000 to 350,000 clones listed, around 81% are singletons. This sample is part of a study of blood T cell repertoires in COVID-19. Study information: Sites in the United States, Italy and Spain provided acute and convalescent COVID-19 samples. Sources were T cells, B-cell-depleted T cells, or PBMCs; the material itself was cDNA or gDNA.

The sequenced sample was peripheral blood. The clonotype originates from a woman aged 50 to 65 with active or convalescent COVID-19. The V and J genes are TRBV3-1 (or the pseudogene TRBV3-2) and TRBJ2-7, with a tentative D call TRBD1 (5 bases). CDR3 sequence reads: CASSQALRADNEQYF. The CDR3 DNA sequence: TGTGCCAGCAGCCAAGCTCTCAGGGCCGACAACGAGCAGTACTTC.